Below are 9 T cell receptor beta chains sequenced from a single sample in a study of shared clonotypes between healthy human individuals. TCRdb keeps only in-frame clones here, not all; method: immunoSEQ multiplex PCR. The repertoire includes a few million clones, approximately 90% of them detected once, and about 0.13% sits in the top ten. Sequenced material: naive CD4+ T cells sorted from blood. Subset in this sample: CD45RA+ positively selected. The receptors shown here come from a man in his late teens or twenties in good health.

The genes are TRBV5-1 and TRBJ1-1; tentatively, D is TRBD1 (5 bases). Looked up from germline, CDR1 is SGHRS and CDR2 is YFSETQ. This CDR3 region has 15 residues. With 0 bases removed from V and 4 bases from J, the gap between germline ends came to 13 bases. The CDR3 spells CASSLEVMGGTEAFF. The CDR3 DNA reads as TGCGCCAGCAGCTTGGAAGTGATGGGGGGCACTGAAGCTTTCTTT.

CDR3 bases: TGTGCCAGCAGCTTATTGGGAGAGAGGACGATCCTAGCCAAAAACATTCAGTACTTC. It encodes CASSLLGERTILAKNIQYF. The chain has TRBV7-2 and TRBJ2-4; a possible D gene is TRBD2 (5 bases). The CDR3 has 19 residues. V lost 2 bases, J lost 0 bases, and 20 bases lay in between. Looked up from germline, CDR1 is SGHTA and CDR2 is FQGNSA.

The chain combines TRBV7-9 with TRBJ2-5; 7 bases agree with TRBD1. V was pared by 2 bases and J by 5 bases, with 5 bases of the junction left unmatched. CDR1 is SEHNR and CDR2 is FQNEAQ in the germline V gene (reference sequence). CDR3 length equals 14 residues. CDR3 in amino acids: CASSLRTGLETQYF. The CDR3 coding sequence is TGTGCCAGCAGCTTACGGACAGGATTGGAGACCCAGTACTTC. The full variable domain, its missing parts supplied by reference TRBV7-9 and TRBJ2-5, is DTGVSQNPRHKITKRGQNVTFRCDPISEHNRLYWYRQTLGQGPEFLTYFQNEAQLEKSRLLSDRFSAERPKGSFSTLEIQRTEQGDSAMYLCASSLRTGLETQYFGPGTRLLVL.

V and J are TRBV6-1 and TRBJ2-7, with D perhaps matching TRBD2 (6 bases). Germline lookup yields CDR1 MNHNS and CDR2 SASEGT. The CDR3 length is 17 residues. Trimming shortened V by 1 base and J by 3 bases, and 19 bases separated the two germline ends. DNA for the CDR3: TGTGCCAGCAGTGAAGAGCTAGTTGGAGGGGAGTTCTACGAGCAGTACTTC. Translated: CASSEELVGGEFYEQYF.

J is TRBJ2-4 and V is TRBV7-9; the D gene is possibly TRBD1 (5 bases). The CDR3 contains 14 residues. The V end lost 1 base, the J end lost 5 bases, and 9 bases lay between the germline ends. Germline CDR1 reads SEHNR; CDR2 reads FQNEAQ (reference sequence). DNA for the CDR3: TGTGCCAGCAGCTTAGAACAGGCCCAAAACATTCAGTACTTC. It codes for CASSLEQAQNIQYF.

The chain couples TRBV5-5 to TRBJ2-7; 8 nucleotides line up with TRBD1. Losses at the gene ends were 4 bases for V and 6 bases for J; bases not matched to a gene: 3. Germline V gene sequence: CDR1 SGHKS, CDR2 YYEKEE (reference sequence). There are 12 residues in the CDR3. DNA for the CDR3: TGTGCCAGCAGCCGGACAGGGTTCGAGCAGTACTTC. Its translation is CASSRTGFEQYF.

This clone was seen a handful of times. At the DNA level, this CDR3 is encoded by other sequences in the same sample as well. The genes are TRBV18 and TRBJ2-2, with D possibly TRBD1 on 5 matching bases. Trimming cost V 1 base and J 1 base, with 10 bases left between them. The CDR3 has 16 residues. Per the germline V gene, CDR1 is KGHSH and CDR2 is LQKENI. CDR3: CASSPRQGGNTGELFF. DNA for the CDR3: TGTGCCAGCTCACCACGGCAGGGTGGGAACACCGGGGAGCTGTTTTTT.

The chain couples TRBV18 to TRBJ1-2; D ambiguous. This CDR3 comprises 12 residues. V was clipped by 2 bases and J by 2 bases, with 3 bases between them. In germline, CDR1 is KGHSH, CDR2 LQKENI. The CDR3 protein is CASSPNNYGYTF. CDR3 DNA sequence: TGTGCCAGCTCACCAAACAACTATGGCTACACCTTC.

The chain carries TRBV28 and TRBJ1-5; D possibly corresponds to TRBD1 (6 bases). In germline, CDR1 is MDHEN, CDR2 SYDVKM. Trimming removed 5 bases at V and 3 bases at J, with 11 bases between. The CDR3 runs 14 residues. The CDR3 DNA sequence: TGTGCCAGCAGTACGGACAGTTTCAATCAGCCCCAGCATTTT. Its protein is CASSTDSFNQPQHF.